This record looks at one T cell receptor beta chain sequence and its context. This record belongs to a study of cytomegalovirus exposure and HLA in healthy donors. V lost 0 bases to trimming and J lost 6 bases, with 15 bases between them. There are 15 residues in the CDR3. The germline V gene has CDR1 MNHEY and CDR2 SVGAGI. The study ran its PCR with 60 Vbeta and 13 Jbeta primers. Measured with immunoSEQ multiplex PCR; TCRdb has only the in-frame clones, and not every one. The table records some 120,000 clones, 15% of them present only once. This clonotype was obtained from a woman under 30 in good health and CMV-seronegative. The rearrangement joins TRBV6-5 to TRBJ2-7; tentatively, D is TRBD1 (6 bases). The sequenced sample was PBMCs. This chain's CDR3 is CASSYSPGTQGEQYF. In DNA form, the CDR3 reads TGTGCCAGCAGTTACTCTCCCGGGACACAAGGCGAGCAGTACTTC.